The TCR beta chain described here comes from a study of cytomegalovirus exposure and HLA in healthy donors. Study-level findings and limits: CMV serostatus was the sole immune exposure data available. A missense DCLRE1C variant was associated with V- and J-gene trimming of TCR beta chains in a later analysis, and an independent cohort replicated the association. Among the sequence variants, a highly shared cluster was likely an artifact of sequencing.

Comment on this clone: Its antigen remains unknown.

The CDR3 loop spans 16 amino acids. From germline, CDR1 is ENHRY and CDR2 SYGVKD. The V segment lost 3 bases and the J segment 3 bases; nucleotides outside the gene matches: 9. Use of 60 Vbeta and 13 Jbeta primers characterized the PCR. Sequenced by immunoSEQ multiplex PCR; TCRdb stores in-frame clones only, minus some. Counted here are some 180,000 clones, roughly 9.5% occurring once; the ten biggest clones make up 1% to 1.5%. The chain is built from TRBV10-3 and TRBJ1-2, with 8 nucleotides matching TRBD1. The TCR sequence derives from a woman aged 25 to 39 in good health and CMV-seropositive. The sample consisted of PBMCs. The CDR3 loop is CAISELRQGRYYGYTF. The CDR3 nucleotides are TGTGCCATCAGTGAATTGAGACAGGGGCGGTACTATGGCTACACCTTC.